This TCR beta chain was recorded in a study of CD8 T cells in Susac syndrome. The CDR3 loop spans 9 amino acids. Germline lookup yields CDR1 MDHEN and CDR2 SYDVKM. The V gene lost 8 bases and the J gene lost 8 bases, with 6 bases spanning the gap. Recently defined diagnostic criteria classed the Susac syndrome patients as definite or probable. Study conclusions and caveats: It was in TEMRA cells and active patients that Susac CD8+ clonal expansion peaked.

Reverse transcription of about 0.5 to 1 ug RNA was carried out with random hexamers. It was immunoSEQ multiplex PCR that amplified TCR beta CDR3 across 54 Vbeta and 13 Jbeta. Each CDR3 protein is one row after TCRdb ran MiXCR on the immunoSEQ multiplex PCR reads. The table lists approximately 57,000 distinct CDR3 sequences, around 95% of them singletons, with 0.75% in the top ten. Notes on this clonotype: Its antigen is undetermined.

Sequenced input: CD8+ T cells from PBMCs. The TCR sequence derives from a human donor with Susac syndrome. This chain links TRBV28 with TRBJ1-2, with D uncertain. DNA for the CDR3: TGTGCCAGCGGTGGAGGCTACACCTTC. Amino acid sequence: CASGGGYTF.